This TCR beta chain was identified in a study of Ad26.COV2.S vaccination and SARS-CoV-2 variants. The overall study: The Ad26.COV2.S arm of the COV1001 trial was where the donor was placed.

Treatment here: some 20 received Ad26.COV2.S at low or high dose, single or two shots; several received placebo; per-sample allocation not given. Sample collection was performed on day 63 after the first vaccine or placebo injection. CDR3 length: 14 amino acids. Germline V CDR1 and CDR2: SGHAT, FQNNGV. Trimming shortened V by 1 base and J by 4 bases, and 8 bases separated the two germline ends. Method: immunoSEQ multiplex PCR; TCRdb's copy keeps in-frame clones and lacks some. Of roughly 300,000 clones in the sample, around nine tenths were seen once. The starting material was peripheral blood, obtained in a trial of Ad26.COV2.S vaccine versus placebo. The source is a person aged 18-65 years who received the Ad26.COV2.S COVID-19 vaccine or a placebo. This chain connects TRBV11-2 to TRBJ2-1; weak D call: TRBD2 (5 bases). The CDR3 nucleotides read TGTGCCAGCAGCTTAGCGGGAAGATACAATGAGCAGTTCTTC. It yields the protein CASSLAGRYNEQFF.